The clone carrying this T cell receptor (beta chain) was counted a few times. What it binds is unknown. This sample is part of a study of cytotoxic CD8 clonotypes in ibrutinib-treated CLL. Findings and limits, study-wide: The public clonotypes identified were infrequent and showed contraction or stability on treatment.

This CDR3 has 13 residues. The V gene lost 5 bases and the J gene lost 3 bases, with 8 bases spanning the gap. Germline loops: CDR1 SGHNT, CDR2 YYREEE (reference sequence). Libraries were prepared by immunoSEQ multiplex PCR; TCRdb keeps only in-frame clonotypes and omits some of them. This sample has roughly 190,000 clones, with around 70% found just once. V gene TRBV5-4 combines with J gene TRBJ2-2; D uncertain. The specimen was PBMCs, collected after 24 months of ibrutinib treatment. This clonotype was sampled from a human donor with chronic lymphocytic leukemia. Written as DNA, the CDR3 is TGTGCCAGCAGGCAGGATTACACCGGGGAGCTGTTTTTT. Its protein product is CASRQDYTGELFF. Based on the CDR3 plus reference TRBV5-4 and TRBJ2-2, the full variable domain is ETGVTQSPTHLIKTRGQQVTLRCSSQSGHNTVSWYQQALGQGPQFIFQYYREEENGRGNFPPRFSGLQFPNYSSELNVNALELDDSALYLCASRQDYTGELFFGEGSRLTVL.